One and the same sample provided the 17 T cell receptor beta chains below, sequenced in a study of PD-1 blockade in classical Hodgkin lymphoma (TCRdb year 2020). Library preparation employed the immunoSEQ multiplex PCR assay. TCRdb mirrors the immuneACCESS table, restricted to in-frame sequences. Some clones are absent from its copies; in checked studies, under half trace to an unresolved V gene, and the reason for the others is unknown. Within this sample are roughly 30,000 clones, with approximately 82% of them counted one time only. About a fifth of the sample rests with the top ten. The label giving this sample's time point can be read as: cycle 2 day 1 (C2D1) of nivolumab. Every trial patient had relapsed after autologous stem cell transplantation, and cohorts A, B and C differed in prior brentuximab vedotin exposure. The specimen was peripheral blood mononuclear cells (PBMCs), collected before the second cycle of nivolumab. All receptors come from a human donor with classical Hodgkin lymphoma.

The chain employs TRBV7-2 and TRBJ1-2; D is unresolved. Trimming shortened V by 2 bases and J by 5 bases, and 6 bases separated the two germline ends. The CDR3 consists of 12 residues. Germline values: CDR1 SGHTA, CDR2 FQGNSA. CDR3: CASSLFRYGYTF. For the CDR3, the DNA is TGTGCCAGCAGCTTATTTCGATATGGCTACACCTTC.

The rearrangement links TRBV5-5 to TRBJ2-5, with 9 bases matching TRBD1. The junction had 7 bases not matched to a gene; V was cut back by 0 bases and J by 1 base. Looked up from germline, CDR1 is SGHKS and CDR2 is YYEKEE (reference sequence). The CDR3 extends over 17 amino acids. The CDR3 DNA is TGTGCCAGCAGCTTGGCCGCGACAGGGGGGATCCAAGAGACCCAGTACTTC. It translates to CASSLAATGGIQETQYF. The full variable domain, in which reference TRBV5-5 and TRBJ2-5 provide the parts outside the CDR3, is DAGVTQSPTHLIKTRGQQVTLRCSPISGHKSVSWYQQVLGQGPQFIFQYYEKEERGRGNFPDRFSARQFPNYSSELNVNALLLGDSALYLCASSLAATGGIQETQYFGPGTRLLVL.

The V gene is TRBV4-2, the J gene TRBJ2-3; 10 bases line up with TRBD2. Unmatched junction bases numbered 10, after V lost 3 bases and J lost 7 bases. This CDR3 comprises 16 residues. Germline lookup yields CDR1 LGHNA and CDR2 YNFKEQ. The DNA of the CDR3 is TGTGCCAGCAGCCAGGAGACTAGCGGGCTAAGAAATACGCAGTATTTT. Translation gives CASSQETSGLRNTQYF.

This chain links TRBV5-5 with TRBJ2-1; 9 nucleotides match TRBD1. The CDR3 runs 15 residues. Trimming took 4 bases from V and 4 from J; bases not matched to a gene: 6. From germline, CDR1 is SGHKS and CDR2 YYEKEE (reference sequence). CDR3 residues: CASSPGQGPYNEQFF. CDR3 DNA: TGTGCCAGCAGCCCGGGACAGGGTCCTTACAATGAGCAGTTCTTC.

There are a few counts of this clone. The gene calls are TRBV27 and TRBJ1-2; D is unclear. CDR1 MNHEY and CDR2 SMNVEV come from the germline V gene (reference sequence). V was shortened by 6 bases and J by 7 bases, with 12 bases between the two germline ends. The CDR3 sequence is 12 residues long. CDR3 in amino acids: CASRFSTGGYTF. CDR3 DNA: TGTGCCAGCAGGTTTAGTACTGGTGGCTACACCTTC.

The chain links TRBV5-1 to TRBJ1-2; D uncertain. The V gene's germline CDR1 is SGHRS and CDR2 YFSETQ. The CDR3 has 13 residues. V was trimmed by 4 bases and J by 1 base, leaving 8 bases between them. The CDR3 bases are TGCGCCAGCAGCCAGACCGTTAACTATGGCTACACCTTC. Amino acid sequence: CASSQTVNYGYTF.

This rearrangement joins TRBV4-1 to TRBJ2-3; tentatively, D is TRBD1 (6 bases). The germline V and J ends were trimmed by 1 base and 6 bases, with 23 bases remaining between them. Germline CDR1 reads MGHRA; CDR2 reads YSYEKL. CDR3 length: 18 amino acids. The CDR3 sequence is CASSQAHLQGWGRDTQYF. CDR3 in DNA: TGCGCCAGCAGCCAAGCCCACCTCCAAGGGTGGGGGCGGGATACGCAGTATTTT.

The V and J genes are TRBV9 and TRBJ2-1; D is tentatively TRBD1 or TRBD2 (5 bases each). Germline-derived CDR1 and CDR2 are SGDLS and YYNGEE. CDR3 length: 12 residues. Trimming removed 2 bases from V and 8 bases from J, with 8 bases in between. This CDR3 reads CASSVQGHEQFF. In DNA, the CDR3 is TGTGCCAGCAGCGTCCAGGGACATGAGCAGTTCTTC.

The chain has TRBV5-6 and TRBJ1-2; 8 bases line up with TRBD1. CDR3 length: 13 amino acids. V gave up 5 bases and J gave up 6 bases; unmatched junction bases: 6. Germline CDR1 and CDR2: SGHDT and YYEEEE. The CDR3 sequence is CASRRQGRNGYTF. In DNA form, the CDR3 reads TGTGCCAGCAGAAGACAGGGGCGGAATGGCTACACCTTC. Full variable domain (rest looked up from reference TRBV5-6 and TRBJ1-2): DAGVTQSPTHLIKTRGQQVTLRCSPKSGHDTVSWYQQALGQGPQFIFQYYEEEERQRGNFPDRFSGHQFPNYSSELNVNALLLGDSALYLCASRRQGRNGYTFGSGTRLTVV.

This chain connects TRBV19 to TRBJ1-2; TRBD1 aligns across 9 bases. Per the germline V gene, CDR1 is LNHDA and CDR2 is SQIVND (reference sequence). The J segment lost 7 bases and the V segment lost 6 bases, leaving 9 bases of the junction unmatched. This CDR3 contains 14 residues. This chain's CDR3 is CASRVSGQGPGYTF. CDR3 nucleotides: TGTGCCAGTAGAGTCTCGGGACAGGGTCCTGGCTACACCTTC.

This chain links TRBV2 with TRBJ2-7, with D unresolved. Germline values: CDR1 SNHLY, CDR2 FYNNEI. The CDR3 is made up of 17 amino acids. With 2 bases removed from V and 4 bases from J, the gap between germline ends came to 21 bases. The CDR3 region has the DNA TGTGCCAGCAGTGAAAAGTCCAGACCCTTTTTAGGTTACGAGCAGTACGTC. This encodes CASSEKSRPFLGYEQYV.

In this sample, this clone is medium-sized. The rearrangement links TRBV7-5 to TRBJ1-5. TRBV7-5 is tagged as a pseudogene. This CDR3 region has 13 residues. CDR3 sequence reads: CARSLLRDEPQHF. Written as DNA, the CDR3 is TGTGCCAGAAGCTTATTAAGGGATGAGCCCCAGCATTTT.

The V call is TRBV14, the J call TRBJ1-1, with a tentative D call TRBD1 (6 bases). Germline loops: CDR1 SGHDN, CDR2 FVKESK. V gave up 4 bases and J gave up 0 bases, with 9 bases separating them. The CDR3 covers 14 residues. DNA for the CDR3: TGTGCCAGCAGCCCCCGACAGGTGAACACTGAAGCTTTCTTT. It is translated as CASSPRQVNTEAFF.

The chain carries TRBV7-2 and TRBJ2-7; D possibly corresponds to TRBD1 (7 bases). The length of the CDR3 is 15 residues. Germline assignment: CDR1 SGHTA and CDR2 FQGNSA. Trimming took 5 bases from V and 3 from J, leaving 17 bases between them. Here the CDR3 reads CASSGGTDYIYEQYV. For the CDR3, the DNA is TGTGCCAGCAGCGGAGGGACAGACTATATCTACGAGCAGTACGTC.

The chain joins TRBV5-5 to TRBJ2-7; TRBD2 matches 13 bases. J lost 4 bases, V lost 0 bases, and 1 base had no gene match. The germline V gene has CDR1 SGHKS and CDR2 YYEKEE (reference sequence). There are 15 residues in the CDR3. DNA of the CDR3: TGTGCCAGCAGCTTGGAGACTAGCGGGGGGTACGAGCAGTACGTC. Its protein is CASSLETSGGYEQYV.

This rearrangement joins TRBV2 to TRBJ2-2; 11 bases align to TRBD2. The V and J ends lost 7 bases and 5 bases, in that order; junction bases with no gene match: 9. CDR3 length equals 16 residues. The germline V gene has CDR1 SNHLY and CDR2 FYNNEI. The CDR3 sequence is CASKSSGGAGTGELFF. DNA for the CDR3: TGTGCCAGCAAGAGTAGCGGGGGGGCCGGGACCGGGGAGCTGTTTTTT.

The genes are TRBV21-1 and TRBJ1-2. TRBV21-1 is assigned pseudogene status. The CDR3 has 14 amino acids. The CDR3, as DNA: TGTGCCAGCAGCAAAGCGATAGCCCGTTATGGCTACACCTTC. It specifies CASSKAIARYGYTF.